Below, 24 T cell receptor beta chains from the same sample are listed, as sequenced in a study of blood T cells in healthy people across ages. Next came a second PCR, run for about 7 to 12 cycles, which used a sample-barcoded 5' primer along with a J-beta primer mix. TCRdb reprocessed the 5' RACE reads with MiXCR, giving one entry per CDR3 protein. The sample lists over 500,000 distinct CDR3 sequences, about 28% occurring once. In addition, the sample was reused for a study of T cells of mothers and their children.

The sample taken for sequencing was blood. These receptor sequences come from a boy between 2 and 10 years old in good health.

V and J are TRBV11-3 and TRBJ1-3; 8 nucleotides agree with TRBD1. The CDR3 runs to 16 residues. CDR1 and CDR2 (germline): SGHNT, YENEEA. Losses at the gene ends were 5 bases for V and 0 bases for J; bases not matched to a gene: 6. This CDR3 reads CASSRGQASSGNTIYF. The CDR3 bases are TGTGCCAGCAGCAGGGGACAGGCCTCCTCTGGAAACACCATATATTTT. Variable domain in full (rest from reference TRBV11-3 and TRBJ1-3): EAGVVQSPRYKIIEKKQPVAFWCNPISGHNTLYWYLQNLGQGPELLIRYENEEAVDDSQLPKDRFSAERLKGVDSTLKIQPAELGDSAVYLCASSRGQASSGNTIYFGEGSWLTVV.

The chain joins TRBV11-2 to TRBJ2-5; 9 bases fit TRBD1. The junction had 18 bases not matched to a gene; V was cut back by 5 bases and J by 11 bases. The CDR3 consists of 16 residues. Germline CDR1 is SGHAT and CDR2 is FQNNGV. CDR3 sequence (DNA): TGTGCCAGCAGCGTAAGAGGCGGACAGGGGCCTCCGGAGCAGTACTTC. Amino acid sequence: CASSVRGGQGPPEQYF.

This clonotype was recorded a few times. The V gene is TRBV15, the J gene TRBJ1-2; D is uncertain. Germline V gene lookup returns CDR1 LNHNV and CDR2 YYDKDF (reference sequence). The CDR3 loop spans 14 amino acids. With 1 base removed from V and 2 bases from J, the gap between germline ends came to 8 bases. This chain's CDR3 is CATSRAYQNYGYTF. The CDR3, as DNA: TGTGCCACCAGCAGAGCGTACCAGAACTATGGCTACACCTTC.

This chain uses TRBV25-1 with TRBJ2-6; 11 bases fit TRBD1. The CDR3 contains 21 residues. Germline CDR1 reads MGHDK; CDR2 reads SYGVNS. V lost 3 bases and J lost 1; bases outside the gene matches: 14. The DNA of the CDR3 is TGTGCCAGCAGTGATAATTATAAGACGGGACAGGGGGGTTCTGGGGCCAACGTCCTGACTTTC. Its protein product is CASSDNYKTGQGGSGANVLTF.

This clonotype was seen only a few times. The CDR3 DNA is TGTGCCAGCTCACCAGGCCAGGCCGGTAGGGAAAAACTGTTTTTT. It specifies CASSPGQAGREKLFF. The V gene is TRBV18, the J gene TRBJ1-4; unclear D gene. The CDR3 runs 15 residues. V lost 2 bases, J lost 8 bases, and 15 bases lay in between. CDR1 and CDR2 from the germline V gene are KGHSH and LQKENI.

The chain carries TRBV6-6 and TRBJ2-7; D perhaps matches TRBD1 (6 bases). The CDR3 runs to 14 residues. CDR1 MNHNY and CDR2 SVGAGI come from the germline V gene (reference sequence). Trimming left V 5 bases short and J 5 bases short, with 16 bases between. The CDR3 DNA is TGTGCCAGCAGTACACCCTACAGGGATCACGAGCAGTACTTC. It translates to CASSTPYRDHEQYF.

This clonotype came up a few times. The chain couples TRBV12-5 to TRBJ2-6, with unresolved D. The germline CDR1 and CDR2 sequences are LGHNT and FRNRAP. This CDR3 region has 15 residues. V shed 0 bases and J shed 4 bases, with 7 bases lying between them. CDR3: CASGLVGSGANVLTF. CDR3 in DNA: TGTGCTAGTGGTTTGGTTGGCTCGGGGGCCAACGTCCTGACTTTC.

The CDR3 bases are TGCAGTGCTAGCAGGATGGGCCCCAATGAGCAGTTCTTC. It encodes CSASRMGPNEQFF. The gene calls are TRBV20-1 and TRBJ2-1; D is ambiguous. V shed 3 bases and J shed 6 bases, with 12 bases lying between them. This CDR3 is 13 amino acids long. CDR1 is DFQATT, CDR2 SNEGSKA, per germline (reference sequence).

The rearrangement links TRBV6-2 or TRBV6-3 to TRBJ2-1, with D unresolved. Germline CDR1 is MNHEY and CDR2 is SVGEGT. The CDR3 consists of 13 residues. V was trimmed by 6 bases and J by 9 bases, leaving 15 bases between them. The CDR3 DNA sequence: TGTGCCAGCAGCCCCCTAGGGCTCAGTGAGCAGTTCTTC. Its protein is CASSPLGLSEQFF.

A few counts support this clonotype. The chain combines TRBV4-1 with TRBJ1-2; no firm D call. Germline loops: CDR1 MGHRA, CDR2 YSYEKL. V was clipped by 3 bases and J by 4 bases, with 9 bases between them. CDR3 length equals 13 residues. The CDR3 nucleotides are TGCGCCAGCAGCCATTCGGGGAGCTATGGCTACACCTTC. This codes for CASSHSGSYGYTF.

There are a few counts of this clonotype. The J gene is TRBJ1-1, the V gene TRBV11-2; TRBD1 agrees at 8 bases. The CDR3 has 17 residues. V lost 5 bases to trimming and J lost 3 bases; unmatched junction nucleotides: 14. The germline V gene has CDR1 SGHAT and CDR2 FQNNGV. The DNA for the CDR3 is TGTGCCAGCAGCCGGGCCCCCAGGGGGCGCCGGGACACTGAAGCTTTCTTT. Amino acids: CASSRAPRGRRDTEAFF.

This clonotype was seen only a few times. V is TRBV5-1 and J is TRBJ1-1; D unclear. CDR1 is SGHRS and CDR2 is YFSETQ in the germline V gene. The CDR3 spans 13 residues. V was pared by 0 bases and J by 10 bases, with 13 bases between. This CDR3 reads CASSLGVSFGAFF. In DNA, the CDR3 is TGCGCCAGCAGCTTGGGAGTTTCTTTTGGAGCTTTCTTT.

The chain uses TRBV7-3 and TRBJ1-3, with D uncertain. The germline gives CDR1 SGHTA, CDR2 FQGTGA. This CDR3 spans 14 amino acids. With 3 bases removed from V and 0 bases from J, the gap between germline ends came to 6 bases. CDR3 DNA: TGTGCCAGCAGCTTGACAAACTCTGGAAACACCATATATTTT. Its translation: CASSLTNSGNTIYF.

This clonotype was recorded a few times. The chain carries TRBV20-1 and TRBJ1-5; 9 bases are shared with TRBD1. V lost 5 bases to trimming and J lost 4 bases; unmatched junction nucleotides: 3. Germline lookup yields CDR1 DFQATT and CDR2 SNEGSKA (reference sequence). The CDR3 consists of 13 residues. This chain's CDR3 is CSAPDRGNQPQHF. The CDR3 coding sequence is TGCAGTGCTCCTGACAGGGGGAATCAGCCCCAGCATTTT.

This clonotype was seen a single time. The rearrangement joins TRBV19 to TRBJ1-1, with a possible D match to TRBD1 (5 bases). Germline V gene lookup returns CDR1 LNHDA and CDR2 SQIVND (reference sequence). The CDR3 is made up of 15 amino acids. Trimming pared 4 bases from V and 2 bases from J, leaving 14 bases between. CDR3 sequence (DNA): TGTGCCAGTAGTACCGCGAGGGGCCGAAACACTGAAGCTTTCTTT. This gives the protein CASSTARGRNTEAFF.

This clonotype occurred a few times. The chain carries TRBV7-2 and TRBJ2-2; 10 bases line up with TRBD2. The V segment lost 7 bases and the J segment 4 bases; nucleotides outside the gene matches: 15. This CDR3 spans 18 amino acids. Germline CDR1 is SGHTA and CDR2 is FQGNSA. The DNA of the CDR3 is TGTGCCAGCAACCCGGGAGTAGCGGGAGGTCGGGGCACCGGGGAGCTGTTTTTT. It yields the protein CASNPGVAGGRGTGELFF.

This clonotype was observed a single time. The chain uses TRBV21-1 and TRBJ2-5; no check of the table's D call, TRBD2, against the DNA was made. TRBV21-1 is an annotated pseudogene. This CDR3 has 17 amino acids. CDR3 nucleotides: TGTGCCAGCAGCAAAGCGCAGGCGGGAGCCTACCAAGAGACCCAGTACTTC. Protein product: CASSKAQAGAYQETQYF.

The chain combines TRBV5-1 with TRBJ1-3, with TRBD1 identical over 7 bases. J gave up 4 bases and V 4 bases, and 5 bases lay outside the gene matches. Germline V gene sequence: CDR1 SGHRS, CDR2 YFSETQ. This CDR3 is built from 14 residues. CDR3 region: CASSPGQEGNTIYF. The CDR3 DNA sequence: TGCGCCAGCAGCCCCGGACAGGAGGGAAACACCATATATTTT.

This clonotype occurred many times. Here the CDR3 DNA reads TGCAGCGTGGGGACAGGAGAGCAGTTCTTC. It codes for CSVGTGEQFF. This chain links TRBV29-1 with TRBJ2-1; 8 nucleotides match TRBD1. CDR1 is SQVTM, CDR2 ANQGSEA, per germline. V shed 6 bases and J 10 bases; nucleotides not matched to a gene: 2. The CDR3 runs to 10 residues.

This clonotype showed up just a few times. The rearrangement uses TRBV21-1 and TRBJ2-5. TRBV21-1 is listed as a pseudogene. The CDR3 runs to 13 residues. The CDR3 nucleotides are TGTGCCAGCAGCAAAGTGGGGCAAGAGACCCAGTACTTC. It codes for CASSKVGQETQYF.

The J gene is TRBJ2-5, the V gene TRBV9, with D tentatively TRBD2 (5 bases). Germline CDR1 is SGDLS and CDR2 is YYNGEE. V was pared by 0 bases and J by 4 bases, with 13 bases between. The CDR3 is made up of 15 amino acids. Here the CDR3 reads CASSVGPGRGETQYF. The CDR3, as DNA: TGTGCCAGCAGCGTAGGGCCAGGACGGGGAGAGACCCAGTACTTC. Combining the CDR3 with reference TRBV9 and TRBJ2-5 gives the whole variable domain DSGVTQTPKHLITATGQRVTLRCSPRSGDLSVYWYQQSLDQGLQFLIQYYNGEERAKGNILERFSAQQFPDLHSELNLSSLELGDSALYFCASSVGPGRGETQYFGPGTRLLVL.

A few counts support this clonotype. J is TRBJ2-1 and V is TRBV3-1; 8 bases are a match to TRBD2. The CDR3 is 17 residues long. The germline gives CDR1 LGHDT, CDR2 YNNKEL (reference sequence). V lost 0 bases, J lost 11 bases, and 15 bases stayed unmatched. This chain's CDR3 is CASSQEVGLAYNEQQFF. The CDR3 DNA follows: TGTGCCAGCAGCCAAGAAGTAGGACTAGCCTACAATGAGCAGCAGTTCTTC.

CDR3 loop: CASSSSTSGLAYEQYF. The CDR3, as DNA: TGCGCCAGCAGCTCGTCTACTAGCGGGCTAGCCTACGAGCAGTACTTC. The genes are TRBV5-1 and TRBJ2-7; 9 bases agree with TRBD2. The CDR3 totals 16 residues. Germline V gene sequence: CDR1 SGHRS, CDR2 YFSETQ. The V gene end was trimmed by 3 bases and the J gene end by 2 bases; junction bases not matched to a gene: 9.

The chain links TRBV20-1 to TRBJ2-1; D possibly uses TRBD1 or TRBD2 (5 bases each). Near its end, the DNA agrees better with TRBJ2-7, so the J call may be wrong. This CDR3 contains 12 residues. CDR1 DFQATT and CDR2 SNEGSKA come from the germline V gene (reference sequence). CDR3 DNA: TGCAGTGCTTCGGGGCTTACCACAGAGCAGTACTTC. This gives the protein CSASGLTTEQYF.